This passage covers 20 T cell receptor beta chains from one sample sequenced in a study of identical twins. TCRdb analysed the 5' RACE reads with MiXCR anew, one entry per CDR3 protein. The repertoire holds fewer than 550,000 distinct CDR3 sequences, with 14% as singletons. These data were also reused for a study on yellow fever vaccine responses in identical twins.

Material: CD4+ T cells sorted from blood. Receptors originate from a woman between 18 and 29 years old in good health.

This clonotype came up many times. V is TRBV20-1 and J is TRBJ1-1; TRBD1 matches at 11 bases. After removal of 6 bases from V and 7 bases from J, the junction contained 4 bases not matched to a gene. This CDR3 is built from 12 residues. Germline-derived CDR1 and CDR2 are DFQATT and SNEGSKA (reference sequence). The CDR3 spells CSARTGGVEAFF. For the CDR3, the DNA is TGCAGTGCAAGGACAGGGGGCGTTGAAGCTTTCTTT.

This clonotype was seen ten or more times. V and J are TRBV28 and TRBJ2-7, with D unresolved. This CDR3 is 12 amino acids long. Per germline, CDR1 MDHEN and CDR2 SYDVKM. V lost 9 bases and J lost 1, with 10 bases in between. Written as DNA, the CDR3 is TGTGCCAGTGCCCAAGGGTCCTACGAGCAGTACTTC. Amino acid sequence: CASAQGSYEQYF.

This rearrangement joins TRBV11-2 to TRBJ1-1, with D unresolved. Germline CDR1 is SGHAT and CDR2 is FQNNGV. The CDR3 sequence is 13 residues long. V lost 2 bases to trimming and J lost 1 base, with 5 bases between them. For the CDR3, the DNA is TGTGCCAGCAGCTTATTCACGAACACTGAAGCTTTCTTT. Translation: CASSLFTNTEAFF.

This clonotype was detected ten times or more. The rearrangement joins TRBV4-1 to TRBJ2-2; TRBD2 aligns across 7 bases. V dropped 1 base and J dropped 0; count of bases not matched to a gene: 5. The germline gives CDR1 MGHRA, CDR2 YSYEKL. This CDR3 comprises 17 residues. The CDR3 region is CASSQVLAAANTGELFF. The CDR3 nucleotides are TGCGCCAGCAGCCAAGTTCTAGCGGCAGCGAACACCGGGGAGCTGTTTTTT.

There are a few counts of this clonotype. The rearrangement joins TRBV12-3 or TRBV12-4 to TRBJ1-2, with TRBD1 matching 7 bases. V was pared by 3 bases and J by 5 bases, with 0 bases of the junction left unmatched. The CDR3 loop spans 12 amino acids. The CDR3 DNA is TGTGCCAGCAGTTTCAGGGGGTATGGCTACACCTTC. Translation: CASSFRGYGYTF.

This clonotype was observed a few times. CDR3 DNA: TGTGCCAGCAGCCCAAGATCTACTAGCGGGAAAGGCGACGAGCAGTACTTC. Residues: CASSPRSTSGKGDEQYF. The chain carries TRBV4-2 and TRBJ2-7, with 10 positions matching TRBD2. From germline, CDR1 is LGHNA and CDR2 YNFKEQ. The CDR3 loop spans 17 amino acids. The trim removed 4 bases at V and 5 bases at J, leaving 14 bases unmatched.

This sequence joins TRBV7-9 and TRBJ2-7; no reliable D call. Germline values: CDR1 SEHNR, CDR2 FQNEAQ (reference sequence). Trimming took off 3 bases at V and 6 bases at J, with 6 bases between the two ends. This CDR3 region has 11 residues. CDR3 in amino acids: CASSFESEQYF. The CDR3 region has the DNA TGTGCCAGCAGCTTCGAGTCCGAGCAGTACTTC.

This clonotype was seen a few times. The genes are TRBV19 and TRBJ2-5; tentative D call: TRBD1 (5 bases). This CDR3 is 13 amino acids long. In germline, CDR1 is LNHDA, CDR2 SQIVND (reference sequence). V dropped 9 bases and J dropped 3 bases, with 14 bases sitting between them. The CDR3 sequence is CASGLQGEETQYF. In DNA, the CDR3 is TGTGCCAGCGGGCTACAAGGGGAAGAGACCCAGTACTTC.

The chain recombines TRBV20-1 with TRBJ1-6, with D unresolved. The CDR3 covers 13 residues. V was cut by 3 bases and J by 7 bases, with 10 bases left in between. Germline CDR1 reads DFQATT; CDR2 reads SNEGSKA (reference sequence). The CDR3 sequence is CSARTGFNSPLHF. CDR3 nucleotide sequence: TGCAGTGCTAGGACCGGGTTCAATTCACCCCTCCACTTT.

This clonotype was recorded at least ten times. V usage is TRBV4-2 and J usage is TRBJ1-5; no definite D call. V lost 0 bases and J 0 bases, leaving 3 bases between the germline ends. The CDR3 loop spans 14 amino acids. From germline, CDR1 is LGHNA and CDR2 YNFKEQ. The CDR3 spells CASSQEYSNQPQHF. CDR3 coding DNA: TGTGCCAGCAGCCAAGAATATAGCAATCAGCCCCAGCATTTT.

The chain is built from TRBV4-2 and TRBJ1-6; 7 bases agree with TRBD1. The CDR3 consists of 16 residues. The J segment lost 8 bases and the V segment lost 1 base, leaving 8 bases of the junction unmatched. The germline gives CDR1 LGHNA, CDR2 YNFKEQ. For the CDR3, the DNA is TGTGCCAGCAGCCAAGGACAGGGAGGGTCCGATTCACCCCTCCACTTT. This encodes CASSQGQGGSDSPLHF.

The chain recombines TRBV28 with TRBJ1-2; no firm D call. CDR3 length equals 14 residues. Trimming took 2 bases from V and 7 from J, leaving 14 bases between them. Germline V gives CDR1 MDHEN, CDR2 SYDVKM. The CDR3, as DNA: TGTGCCAGCAGTTTAGTGATAGGGTCCTCTGGCTACACCTTC. This encodes CASSLVIGSSGYTF.

This chain links TRBV24-1 with TRBJ2-3; 9 positions match TRBD1. The CDR3 is 15 amino acids. Per germline, CDR1 KGHDR and CDR2 SFDVKD. J gave up 3 bases and V 5 bases, and 5 bases lay outside the gene matches. Here the CDR3 DNA reads TGTGCCACCAGTGTCGCACAGGGGGCAACAGATACGCAGTATTTT. This codes for CATSVAQGATDTQYF.

The genes are TRBV6-2 or TRBV6-3 and TRBJ1-6, with 7 bases aligning to TRBD1. The germline V gene has CDR1 MNHEY and CDR2 SVGEGT. J gave up 12 bases and V 2 bases, and 7 bases lay outside the gene matches. The CDR3 length is 14 residues. The CDR3 loop is CASSYPQGRGPLHF. CDR3 nucleotides: TGTGCCAGCAGTTACCCACAGGGGCGTGGACCCCTCCACTTT.

The rearrangement joins TRBV5-6 to TRBJ2-1, with D possibly matching TRBD1 (5 bases). V was cut by 3 bases and J by 3 bases, with 19 bases left in between. This CDR3 is 17 amino acids long. The germline gives CDR1 SGHDT, CDR2 YYEEEE. The DNA of the CDR3 is TGTGCCAGCAGCTCGGCAGGGCCGAGTACCCTCTACAATGAGCAGTTCTTC. This sequence encodes CASSSAGPSTLYNEQFF.

The chain is built from TRBV3-1 and TRBJ2-5; D ambiguous. V lost 0 bases to trimming and J lost 7 bases, with 15 bases between them. The CDR3 consists of 15 residues. Germline CDR1 is LGHDT and CDR2 is YNNKEL (reference sequence). CDR3 bases: TGTGCCAGCAGCCAAGATGTCCGCCTAGAAGGGACCCAGTACTTC. Its protein is CASSQDVRLEGTQYF.

The chain is built from TRBV11-1 and TRBJ2-3; D might be TRBD1 or TRBD2, each matching 6 bases. Trimming pared 5 bases from V and 7 bases from J, leaving 22 bases between. Germline assignment: CDR1 SGHAT and CDR2 FQDESV (reference sequence). The CDR3 runs 16 residues. The DNA for the CDR3 is TGTGCCAGCAGCCTAGAGGCCCCACGGGGGCTGTATACGCAGTATTTT. This encodes CASSLEAPRGLYTQYF. The full variable domain, its missing parts supplied by reference TRBV11-1 and TRBJ2-3, is EAEVAQSPRYKITEKSQAVAFWCDPISGHATLYWYRQILGQGPELLVQFQDESVVDDSQLPKDRFSAERLKGVDSTLKIQPAELGDSAMYLCASSLEAPRGLYTQYFGPGTRLTVL.

This clonotype was observed a few times. The V call is TRBV7-2, the J call TRBJ2-4, with 7 bases fitting TRBD1. V lost 4 bases, J lost 5 bases, and 5 bases stayed unmatched. Germline V gene sequence: CDR1 SGHTA, CDR2 FQGNSA. This CDR3 is 14 amino acids long. The CDR3 spells CASSSSGTENIQYF. The CDR3 DNA reads TGTGCCAGCAGCTCGTCCGGGACAGAAAACATTCAGTACTTC.

This clonotype came up a few times. The J gene is TRBJ2-3, the V gene TRBV12-3 or TRBV12-4, with D maybe TRBD1 (6 bases). The ends were cut back, 8 bases at V and 0 bases at J, with 15 bases in the middle. CDR3 length: 15 residues. The CDR3 region has the DNA TGTGCCAGCCTCCCGGGGACACTTAGCACAGATACGCAGTATTTT. Translation gives CASLPGTLSTDTQYF.

J is TRBJ2-7 and V is TRBV7-9; tentatively, D is TRBD2 (5 bases). Germline V lookup: CDR1 SEHNR, CDR2 FQNEAQ (reference sequence). V lost 5 bases and J 3 bases, leaving 17 bases between the germline ends. The CDR3 is 15 amino acids. CDR3 sequence (DNA): TGTGCCAGCAGCCCAGACCGGCCGGGGTACTACGAGCAGTACTTC. It encodes CASSPDRPGYYEQYF.